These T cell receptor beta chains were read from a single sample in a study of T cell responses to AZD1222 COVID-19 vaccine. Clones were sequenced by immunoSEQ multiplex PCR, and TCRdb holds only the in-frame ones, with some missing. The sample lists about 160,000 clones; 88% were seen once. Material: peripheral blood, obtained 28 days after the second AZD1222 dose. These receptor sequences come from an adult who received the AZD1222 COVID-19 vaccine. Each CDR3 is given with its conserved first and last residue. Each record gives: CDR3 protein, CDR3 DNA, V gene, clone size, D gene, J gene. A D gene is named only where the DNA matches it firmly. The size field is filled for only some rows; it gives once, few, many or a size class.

CDR3aa: CASRPGWGSGPQHF
CDR3nt: TGTGCCAGCAGGCCGGGGTGGGGCTCAGGGCCCCAGCATTTT
v_gene: TRBV6-5
abundance: -
d_gene: -
j_gene: TRBJ1-5

CDR3aa: CASSFGGLNTGELFF
CDR3nt: TGCGCCAGCAGCTTCGGGGGACTGAACACCGGGGAGCTGTTTTTT
v_gene: TRBV5-1
abundance: -
d_gene: -
j_gene: TRBJ2-2

CDR3aa: CASSILGRGPQPQHF
CDR3nt: TGTGCCAGTAGTATCCTGGGCAGGGGGCCTCAGCCCCAGCATTTT
v_gene: TRBV19
abundance: -
d_gene: TRBD1
j_gene: TRBJ1-5

CDR3aa: CASSQKLANTGELFF
CDR3nt: TGTGCCAGCAGCCAGAAGCTGGCGAACACCGGGGAGCTGTTTTTT
v_gene: TRBV7-3
abundance: few
d_gene: -
j_gene: TRBJ2-2

CDR3aa: CASSEVGVNTGELFF
CDR3nt: TGTGCCAGCAGTGAAGTTGGTGTGAACACCGGGGAGCTGTTTTTT
v_gene: TRBV2
abundance: -
d_gene: -
j_gene: TRBJ2-2

CDR3aa: CASSEPGDVKAQHF
CDR3nt: TGTGCCAGCAGTGAGCCAGGAGACGTAAAGGCCCAGCATTTT
v_gene: TRBV25-1
abundance: few
d_gene: -
j_gene: TRBJ1-5

CDR3aa: CASSISNEQFF
CDR3nt: TGTGCCAGTAGTATTTCCAATGAGCAGTTCTTC
v_gene: TRBV19
abundance: once
d_gene: -
j_gene: TRBJ2-1

CDR3aa: CASSLSAVQKVGGYTF
CDR3nt: TGTGCCAGCAGTTTATCCGCTGTACAGAAGGTGGGCGGCTACACCTTC
v_gene: TRBV27
abundance: once
d_gene: -
j_gene: TRBJ1-2

CDR3aa: CASSQEDRGKSPLHF
CDR3nt: TGCGCCAGCAGCCAAGAGGACAGGGGAAAATCACCCCTCCACTTT
v_gene: TRBV4-1
abundance: -
d_gene: TRBD1
j_gene: TRBJ1-6

CDR3aa: CAISEKTGWGEKLFF
CDR3nt: TGTGCCATCAGTGAAAAAACAGGATGGGGGGAAAAACTGTTTTTT
v_gene: TRBV10-3
abundance: -
d_gene: -
j_gene: TRBJ1-4

CDR3aa: CASSLASDRAIEQYF
CDR3nt: TGTGCCAGCAGCTTGGCCTCCGACAGGGCCATCGAGCAGTACTTC
v_gene: TRBV5-5
abundance: once
d_gene: TRBD1
j_gene: TRBJ2-7

CDR3aa: CATKSDRNTEAFF
CDR3nt: TGTGCCACCAAATCCGACAGGAACACTGAAGCTTTCTTT
v_gene: TRBV2
abundance: once
d_gene: -
j_gene: TRBJ1-1

CDR3aa: CASSMVGVGYTF
CDR3nt: TGTGCCAGTAGTATGGTAGGGGTTGGCTACACCTTC
v_gene: TRBV19
abundance: -
d_gene: -
j_gene: TRBJ1-2

CDR3aa: CASTLVAGLQPQHF
CDR3nt: TGTGCCAGTACTCTGGTGGCAGGGTTGCAGCCCCAGCATTTT
v_gene: TRBV19
abundance: -
d_gene: -
j_gene: TRBJ1-5

CDR3aa: CASSQNHVTGYGYTF
CDR3nt: TGTGCCAGCAGCCAAAATCATGTCACGGGCTATGGCTACACCTTC
v_gene: TRBV3-1/TRBV3-2
abundance: -
d_gene: -
j_gene: TRBJ1-2

CDR3aa: CASSQVWDRGTAGELFF
CDR3nt: TGTGCCAGCAGCCAAGTCTGGGACAGGGGTACGGCCGGGGAGCTGTTTTTT
v_gene: TRBV3-1/TRBV3-2
abundance: -
d_gene: TRBD1
j_gene: TRBJ2-2

CDR3aa: CSASPENTGELFF
CDR3nt: TGCAGTGCTAGTCCAGAAAACACCGGGGAGCTGTTTTTT
v_gene: TRBV20-1
abundance: -
d_gene: -
j_gene: TRBJ2-2

CDR3aa: CASSDLGGGYTF
CDR3nt: TGTGCCAGCAGTGATCTCGGCGGAGGCTACACCTTC
v_gene: TRBV2
abundance: -
d_gene: -
j_gene: TRBJ1-2

CDR3aa: CASSSTTGTGANVLTF
CDR3nt: TGTGCCAGCAGTTCTACGACAGGGACTGGGGCCAACGTCCTGACTTTC
v_gene: TRBV6-5
abundance: -
d_gene: TRBD1
j_gene: TRBJ2-6

CDR3aa: CASNMGAGLTEKLFF
CDR3nt: TGTGCCAGCAATATGGGCGCAGGATTGACAGAAAAACTGTTTTTT
v_gene: TRBV7-9
abundance: -
d_gene: -
j_gene: TRBJ1-4

CDR3aa: CASTDIGEAFF
CDR3nt: TGTGCCAGCACCGATATAGGTGAAGCTTTCTTT
v_gene: TRBV7-9
abundance: -
d_gene: -
j_gene: TRBJ1-1

CDR3aa: CASSLVPGLGSSYEQYF
CDR3nt: TGTGCCAGCAGCTTAGTTCCGGGACTAGGTAGCTCCTACGAGCAGTACTTC
v_gene: TRBV7-2
abundance: -
d_gene: TRBD2
j_gene: TRBJ2-7

CDR3aa: CATSEPGDNEQFF
CDR3nt: TGTGCCACCAGTGAACCCGGGGACAATGAGCAGTTCTTC
v_gene: TRBV24-1
abundance: -
d_gene: -
j_gene: TRBJ2-1

CDR3aa: CASSLPASGAHNEQFF
CDR3nt: TGTGCCAGCAGCTTACCGGCTAGCGGAGCCCACAATGAGCAGTTCTTC
v_gene: TRBV7-3
abundance: -
d_gene: TRBD2
j_gene: TRBJ2-1

CDR3aa: CAWTRRGEQYF
CDR3nt: TGTGCCTGGACGCGAAGAGGCGAGCAGTACTTC
v_gene: TRBV30
abundance: -
d_gene: -
j_gene: TRBJ2-7

CDR3aa: CSAYQETQYF
CDR3nt: TGCAGTGCTTACCAAGAGACCCAGTACTTC
v_gene: TRBV20-1
abundance: -
d_gene: -
j_gene: TRBJ2-5

CDR3aa: CAWSDAAGTILGSPLHF
CDR3nt: TGTGCCTGGAGTGACGCGGCAGGAACGATCCTAGGGTCACCCCTCCACTTT
v_gene: TRBV30
abundance: -
d_gene: -
j_gene: TRBJ1-6

CDR3aa: CASRGGDSYEQYF
CDR3nt: TGTGCCAGCAGGGGGGGGGACTCCTACGAGCAGTACTTC
v_gene: TRBV2
abundance: -
d_gene: TRBD2
j_gene: TRBJ2-7

CDR3aa: CASSPGTGKKQFF
CDR3nt: TGTGCCAGCTCACCAGGGACAGGGAAAAAGCAGTTCTTC
v_gene: TRBV18
abundance: -
d_gene: TRBD1
j_gene: TRBJ2-1

CDR3aa: CASRGDVGQGGEAFF
CDR3nt: TGTGCCAGTCGAGGGGATGTCGGACAGGGCGGTGAAGCTTTCTTT
v_gene: TRBV25-1
abundance: -
d_gene: TRBD1
j_gene: TRBJ1-1

CDR3aa: CASTTAPRSPLHF
CDR3nt: TGTGCCAGTACCACGGCCCCTCGGTCACCCCTCCACTTT
v_gene: TRBV19
abundance: -
d_gene: -
j_gene: TRBJ1-6

CDR3aa: CASSATLVLGPNEQFF
CDR3nt: TGTGCCAGCAGCGCCACACTAGTACTTGGACCAAATGAGCAGTTCTTC
v_gene: TRBV14
abundance: -
d_gene: -
j_gene: TRBJ2-1

CDR3aa: CASSSPRLAGELFF
CDR3nt: TGTGCCAGCAGCTCCCCGCGGTTGGCCGGGGAGCTGTTTTTT
v_gene: TRBV7-2
abundance: -
d_gene: -
j_gene: TRBJ2-2

CDR3aa: CASSAQQVSYEQYF
CDR3nt: TGTGCCAGTAGTGCCCAACAGGTCTCCTACGAGCAGTACTTC
v_gene: TRBV19
abundance: -
d_gene: -
j_gene: TRBJ2-7

CDR3aa: CASSEGTSVGTDTQYF
CDR3nt: TGTGCCAGCAGTGAGGGGACTAGCGTTGGCACAGATACGCAGTATTTT
v_gene: TRBV2
abundance: -
d_gene: TRBD2
j_gene: TRBJ2-3

CDR3aa: CASSATGQWTQYF
CDR3nt: TGTGCCAGCAGCGCGACAGGTCAGTGGACCCAGTACTTC
v_gene: TRBV9
abundance: -
d_gene: -
j_gene: TRBJ2-5

CDR3aa: CASTLTGSSYEQYF
CDR3nt: TGTGCCAGCACCCTGACAGGGTCGAGCTACGAGCAGTACTTC
v_gene: TRBV3-1/TRBV3-2
abundance: few
d_gene: TRBD1
j_gene: TRBJ2-7

CDR3aa: CASSLHRRSTEAFF
CDR3nt: TGTGCCAGCAGTCTCCATCGTCGGAGCACTGAAGCTTTCTTT
v_gene: TRBV27
abundance: large
d_gene: -
j_gene: TRBJ1-1